Below are 7 T cell receptor beta chains sequenced from a single sample in a study of T cell responses to AZD1222 COVID-19 vaccine (TCRdb year 2021). The intended sense of this specimen's time point label: baseline before first vaccination. The library relied on the immunoSEQ multiplex PCR assay. The table comes from immuneACCESS by way of TCRdb, which keeps in-frame sequences with V and J called. Part of the clones is missing from these tables; in studies checked, under half for an unresolved V gene and the rest for unknown reasons. This sample has around 120,000 clones in its table, and around nine tenths of those were observed once. 8.4% of the sample is taken by the ten largest. The sample in question was peripheral blood, obtained on day 0 of AZD1222 vaccination. The receptors come from an adult in good health.

This clone was seen a single time. This chain uses TRBV3-1 (or the pseudogene TRBV3-2) with TRBJ1-6; TRBD1 matches 7 bases. Germline V gene data show CDR1 as LGHDT and CDR2 as YNNKEL (reference sequence). CDR3 length: 12 residues. Trimming at V came to 4 bases and at J to 10 bases, leaving 1 base not matched to a gene. In nucleotides, the CDR3 is TGTGCCAGCAGCCGACAGGGCTCACCCCTCCACTTT. Translated: CASSRQGSPLHF.

The chain recombines TRBV7-3 with TRBJ2-1; 8 bases fit TRBD2. The CDR3 consists of 17 residues. Germline V gene lookup returns CDR1 SGHTA and CDR2 FQGTGA. V was pared by 5 bases and J by 2 bases, with 11 bases of the junction left unmatched. The CDR3 reads CASSLDGAGAPYNEQFF. CDR3 DNA sequence: TGTGCCAGCAGCCTAGACGGAGCGGGAGCTCCCTACAATGAGCAGTTCTTC.

The chain recombines TRBV29-1 with TRBJ2-1, with D tentatively TRBD2 (5 bases). Germline lookup yields CDR1 SQVTM and CDR2 ANQGSEA. V dropped 1 base and J dropped 5 bases, with 15 bases sitting between them. The CDR3 runs to 15 residues. The chain's CDR3 is CSVEAKNGLNNEQFF. DNA of the CDR3: TGCAGCGTTGAAGCCAAGAACGGACTGAACAATGAGCAGTTCTTC.

This chain joins TRBV6-5 and TRBJ1-5; the D is unclear. Germline lookup yields CDR1 MNHEY and CDR2 SVGAGI. Trimming took 6 bases from V and 0 from J, leaving 12 bases between them. The CDR3 sequence is 15 residues long. The DNA of the CDR3 is TGTGCCAGCAGCCTCTCCCACTATAGCAATCAGCCCCAGCATTTT. It codes for CASSLSHYSNQPQHF.

The CDR3 region is CASSGGYNEQFF. The CDR3 DNA reads as TGTGCCAGCAGCGGGGGGTACAATGAGCAGTTCTTC. V gene TRBV6-5 combines with J gene TRBJ2-1, with 7 nucleotides matching TRBD2. The CDR3 contains 12 residues. The V segment lost 6 bases and the J segment 4 bases; nucleotides outside the gene matches: 0. Per the germline V gene, CDR1 is MNHEY and CDR2 is SVGAGI.

The chain carries TRBV5-1 and TRBJ2-1; 8 nucleotides agree with TRBD2. The CDR3 contains 16 residues. The trim removed 1 base at V and 9 bases at J, leaving 12 bases unmatched. CDR1 is SGHRS and CDR2 is YFSETQ in the germline V gene. The CDR3 loop reads CASSLRSGVAGGEQFF. CDR3 coding DNA: TGCGCCAGCAGCTTGAGGTCGGGGGTGGCGGGAGGTGAGCAGTTCTTC.

V is TRBV7-2 and J is TRBJ2-5; no reliable D call. The CDR3 consists of 13 residues. CDR1 and CDR2 from the germline V gene are SGHTA and FQGNSA. Trimming removed 11 bases at V and 3 bases at J, with 16 bases between. CDR3 nucleotides: TGTGCCGTCGACCCAGTGGCAGAAGAGACCCAGTACTTC. Amino acid sequence: CAVDPVAEETQYF. Drawing the rest from reference TRBV7-2 and TRBJ2-5, the complete variable domain is GAGVSQSPSNKVTEKGKDVELRCDPISGHTALYWYRQSLGQGLEFLIYFQGNSAPDKSGLPSDRFSAERTGGSVSTLTIQRTQQEDSAVYLCAVDPVAEETQYFGPGTRLLVL.